These 24 T cell receptor beta chains were all obtained from the same sample, sequenced in a study of blood T cells in healthy people across ages. For the second PCR, which ran for 7 to 11 cycles, a sample-barcoded 5' primer and a J-beta primer mix were used. TCRdb reprocessed the 5' RACE reads via MiXCR and lists one record per CDR3 protein. This sample has 800,000 to 950,000 distinct CDR3 sequences, with approximately 49% found just once. Material: blood. These TCRs come from a man younger than 45 in good health.

This clonotype has only a few counts. The chain carries TRBV5-1 and TRBJ1-2; 10 bases match TRBD1. The germline CDR1 and CDR2 sequences are SGHRS and YFSETQ. The CDR3 runs 15 residues. V gave up 9 bases and J gave up 6 bases; unmatched junction bases: 14. CDR3 protein: CATSRVGQGSHGYTF. The CDR3 DNA follows: TGCGCCACCTCACGGGTGGGACAGGGGAGCCATGGCTACACCTTC.

This chain links TRBV29-1 with TRBJ2-7; possibly TRBD1 for D (5 bases). This CDR3 contains 13 residues. Germline CDR1 is SQVTM and CDR2 is ANQGSEA. Trimming left V 0 bases short and J 5 bases short, with 11 bases between. CDR3 in DNA: TGCAGCGTTGAAGAAGGGCAGGGCAACGAGCAGTACTTC. Its protein product is CSVEEGQGNEQYF.

This clonotype was picked up many times. This chain joins TRBV10-3 and TRBJ2-1; no definite D call. The CDR3 runs 13 residues. Germline-derived CDR1 and CDR2 are ENHRY and SYGVKD. The germline V and J ends were trimmed by 1 base and 4 bases, with 5 bases remaining between them. CDR3 protein: CAISEWIYNEQFF. The CDR3 region has the DNA TGTGCCATCAGTGAGTGGATATACAATGAGCAGTTCTTC.

The genes are TRBV6-5 and TRBJ2-3; 10 bases align to TRBD1. V lost 4 bases and J lost 6; bases outside the gene matches: 13. The CDR3 runs 17 residues. The V gene's germline CDR1 is MNHEY and CDR2 SVGAGI. Written as DNA, the CDR3 is TGTGCCAGCAGTTCTTGGACAGGGGGGGGACCCGGGGATACGCAGTATTTT. This encodes CASSSWTGGGPGDTQYF.

The table lists this clonotype with a few counts. V gene TRBV12-3 or TRBV12-4 combines with J gene TRBJ2-5; D is uncertain. The CDR3 runs 12 residues. V shed 5 bases and J shed 7 bases, with 11 bases lying between them. The CDR3, as DNA: TGTGCCAGCAGTCCCTCGGACGGGACCCAGTACTTC. Translating gives CASSPSDGTQYF.

V gene TRBV27 combines with J gene TRBJ2-5; the match to TRBD2 covers 15 bases. V dropped 10 bases and J dropped 5; count of bases not matched to a gene: 5. The V gene's germline CDR1 is MNHEY and CDR2 SMNVEV (reference sequence). The CDR3 covers 14 residues. CDR3 residues: CATGLAGGLETQYF. Written as DNA, the CDR3 is TGTGCCACCGGACTAGCGGGGGGGCTTGAGACCCAGTACTTC.

CDR3 sequence: CAWSKARTGEVDEQYF. CDR3 coding DNA: TGTGCCTGGAGTAAAGCTCGGACAGGGGAGGTCGACGAGCAGTACTTC. The chain carries TRBV30 and TRBJ2-5, with 9 bases aligning to TRBD1. The DNA end favors TRBJ2-7, so the J call may be wrong. The CDR3 spans 16 residues. Germline values: CDR1 GTSNPN, CDR2 SVGIG (reference sequence).

Concerning this clonotype: A much larger clone is a single base away; this may be a read error. The chain links TRBV6-5 to TRBJ2-7; D possibly matches TRBD1 or TRBD2 (5 bases each). This CDR3 comprises 11 residues. Per germline, CDR1 MNHEY and CDR2 SVGAGI. V was clipped by 6 bases and J by 10 bases, with 13 bases between them. CDR3 region: CASRRDRIQYF. CDR3 DNA: TGTGCCAGCAGAAGGGACCGCATCCAGTACTTC.

This clonotype has just a few counts. This chain connects TRBV6-2 or TRBV6-3 to TRBJ2-3, with TRBD2 matching over 10 bases. In germline, CDR1 is MNHEY, CDR2 SVGEGT. Trimming removed 7 bases from V and 2 bases from J; junction bases left unmatched: 21. The CDR3 is made up of 20 amino acids. CDR3 nucleotides: TGTGCCAGCAAGATCAATGCGGCAGATGTCACTAGCGGGGACACAGATACGCAGTATTTT. Residues: CASKINAADVTSGDTDTQYF.

This chain uses TRBV29-1 with TRBJ2-2; D remains unclear. Per the germline V gene, CDR1 is SQVTM and CDR2 is ANQGSEA. The CDR3 spans 12 residues. V was cut by 4 bases and J by 6 bases, with 9 bases left in between. The CDR3 bases are TGCAGCGTTGGTGGGGATCCCGGGGAGCTGTTTTTT. Its translation: CSVGGDPGELFF.

This clonotype was found a few times. The chain uses TRBV4-3 and TRBJ1-1; TRBD1 matches at 9 bases. The V gene's germline CDR1 is LGHNA and CDR2 YSLEER. The CDR3 is 15 amino acids. The ends lost 1 base at V and 4 bases at J; junction bases unmatched: 4. CDR3 coding DNA: TGCGCCAGCAGCCAAGGGACAGGGGAGGGCACTGAAGCTTTCTTT. This translates into CASSQGTGEGTEAFF.

J is TRBJ1-4 and V is TRBV4-3, with D possibly matching TRBD1 (5 bases). There are 17 residues in the CDR3. Trimming left V 0 bases short and J 8 bases short, with 19 bases between. Germline lookup yields CDR1 LGHNA and CDR2 YSLEER. This CDR3 reads CASSQDQGKALKEKLFF. The CDR3 coding sequence is TGCGCCAGCAGCCAAGATCAGGGAAAGGCCCTAAAGGAAAAACTGTTTTTT.

V gene TRBV28 combines with J gene TRBJ1-2; 9 positions agree with TRBD1. J lost 4 bases, V lost 6 bases, and 9 bases had no gene match. CDR3 length: 15 amino acids. Germline lookup yields CDR1 MDHEN and CDR2 SYDVKM. CDR3 sequence reads: CASSWRDRDAYGYTF. As DNA, the CDR3 is TGTGCCAGCAGCTGGCGGGACAGGGACGCCTATGGCTACACCTTC.

This clonotype was seen a few times. The rearrangement links TRBV6-5 to TRBJ2-1; 8 bases map to TRBD2. Trimming at V came to 6 bases and at J to 7 bases, leaving 11 bases not matched to a gene. CDR1 MNHEY and CDR2 SVGAGI come from the germline V gene. The CDR3 has 15 amino acids. The CDR3 DNA reads as TGTGCCAGCAGCCCCGCGGGGGGTTCACGGAATGAGCAGTTCTTC. Translated, it gives CASSPAGGSRNEQFF.

V is TRBV5-5 and J is TRBJ1-4, with D unclear. Trimming took off 4 bases at V and 7 bases at J, with 14 bases between the two ends. The CDR3 spans 14 residues. Germline V CDR1 and CDR2: SGHKS, YYEKEE (reference sequence). The CDR3 sequence: CASSARAAAEKLFF. As DNA, the CDR3 is TGTGCCAGCAGCGCCCGTGCGGCGGCTGAAAAACTGTTTTTT.

V and J are TRBV4-1 and TRBJ1-6; no reliable D call. Germline lookup yields CDR1 MGHRA and CDR2 YSYEKL. CDR3 length equals 17 residues. Trimming pared 0 bases from V and 8 bases from J, leaving 17 bases between. CDR3 amino acids: CASSQERSGQRHSPLHF. As DNA, the CDR3 is TGCGCCAGCAGCCAAGAACGGAGCGGCCAACGGCATTCACCCCTCCACTTT.

The chain couples TRBV29-1 to TRBJ2-3; 8 bases are a match to TRBD1. The V gene end was trimmed by 7 bases and the J gene end by 4 bases; junction bases not matched to a gene: 4. CDR3 length equals 12 residues. Germline lookup yields CDR1 SQVTM and CDR2 ANQGSEA. CDR3: CSAADRADTQYF. In DNA, the CDR3 is TGCAGCGCCGCGGACAGGGCAGATACGCAGTATTTT.

The J gene is TRBJ1-1, the V gene TRBV9; the D gene is possibly TRBD1 (5 bases). Germline assignment: CDR1 SGDLS and CDR2 YYNGEE. V was trimmed by 0 bases and J by 11 bases, leaving 20 bases between them. The CDR3 is made up of 15 amino acids. The CDR3 DNA follows: TGTGCCAGCAGCGTAGAAGTTTCGGGGAGGGGCGACGCTTTCTTT. This gives the protein CASSVEVSGRGDAFF.

This clonotype was counted a few times. This sequence joins TRBV27 and TRBJ2-7, with 7 positions matching TRBD2. The CDR3 has 13 amino acids. After removal of 6 bases from V and 5 bases from J, the junction contained 7 bases not matched to a gene. Germline V gives CDR1 MNHEY, CDR2 SMNVEV (reference sequence). The CDR3 region is CASRPGRGDEQYF. The DNA for the CDR3 is TGTGCCAGCAGACCCGGCCGGGGGGACGAGCAGTACTTC.

The chain joins TRBV5-6 to TRBJ2-7; the match to TRBD2 covers 8 bases. The junction had 8 bases not matched to a gene; V was cut back by 4 bases and J by 2 bases. The CDR3 spans 15 residues. Germline lookup yields CDR1 SGHDT and CDR2 YYEEEE. This CDR3 reads CASSIPRTSTYEQYF. CDR3 coding DNA: TGTGCCAGCAGCATTCCCCGGACTAGCACCTACGAGCAGTACTTC.

The gene calls are TRBV20-1 and TRBJ2-1; TRBD1 matches 8 bases. Per the germline V gene, CDR1 is DFQATT and CDR2 is SNEGSKA (reference sequence). V lost 2 bases to trimming and J lost 15 bases; unmatched junction nucleotides: 9. This CDR3 has 12 amino acids. CDR3 region: CSARQDDRGAFF. The CDR3 coding sequence is TGCAGTGCTAGACAAGACGACAGGGGTGCGTTCTTC.

The chain couples TRBV27 to TRBJ2-7; D not certain. Germline loops: CDR1 MNHEY, CDR2 SMNVEV (reference sequence). This CDR3 spans 17 amino acids. With 6 bases removed from V and 1 base from J, the gap between germline ends came to 22 bases. This CDR3 reads CASSVRWLSDFSYEQYF. DNA for the CDR3: TGTGCCAGCAGCGTAAGATGGTTATCGGATTTTTCCTACGAGCAGTACTTC.

Many counts were recorded for this clonotype. The chain has TRBV10-2 and TRBJ2-1, with D possibly TRBD2 on 6 matching bases. CDR3 size: 14 residues. The germline V gene has CDR1 WSHSY and CDR2 SAAADI. V gave up 4 bases and J gave up 4 bases, with 11 bases separating them. CDR3 residues: CASSVAGRYNEQFF. The CDR3 DNA is TGCGCCAGCAGTGTGGCGGGGAGATACAATGAGCAGTTCTTC.

The V call is TRBV6-1, the J call TRBJ2-7; D is possibly TRBD1 (6 bases). In germline, CDR1 is MNHNS, CDR2 SASEGT. V lost 3 bases, J lost 3 bases, and 9 bases lay in between. This CDR3 region has 13 residues. The CDR3 sequence is CASSEQQGYEQYF. The CDR3 bases are TGTGCCAGCAGTGAGCAACAGGGCTACGAGCAGTACTTC.